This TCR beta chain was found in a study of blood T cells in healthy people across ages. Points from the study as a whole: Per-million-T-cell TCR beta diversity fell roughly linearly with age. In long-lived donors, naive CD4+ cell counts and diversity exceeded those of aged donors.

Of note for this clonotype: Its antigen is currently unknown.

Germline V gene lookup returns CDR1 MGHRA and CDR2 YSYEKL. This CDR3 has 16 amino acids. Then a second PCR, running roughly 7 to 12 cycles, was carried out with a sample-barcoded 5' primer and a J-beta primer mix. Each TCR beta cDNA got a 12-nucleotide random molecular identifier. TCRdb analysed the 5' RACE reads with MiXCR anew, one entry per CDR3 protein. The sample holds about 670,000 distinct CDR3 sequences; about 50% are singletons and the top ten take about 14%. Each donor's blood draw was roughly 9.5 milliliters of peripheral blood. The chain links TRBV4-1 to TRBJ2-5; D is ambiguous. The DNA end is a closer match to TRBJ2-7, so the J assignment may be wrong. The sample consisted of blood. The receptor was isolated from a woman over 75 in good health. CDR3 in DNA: TGCGCCAGCAGCCAAGACCGACTCCCGAACCCATACGAGCAGTACTTC. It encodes CASSQDRLPNPYEQYF.